Below are 14 T cell receptor beta chains sequenced from a single sample in a study of CD8 T cells in Susac syndrome. Reverse transcription of roughly 0.45 to 1 ug RNA used random hexamers. TCRdb reanalysed the immunoSEQ multiplex PCR reads using MiXCR and keeps one entry per CDR3 protein. In the table there are roughly 330,000 distinct CDR3 sequences, just over 90% of which are singletons. Specimen: CD4+ T cells from PBMCs. The receptors originated from a human donor with multiple sclerosis.

This clonotype was detected once. The chain is built from TRBV7-9 and TRBJ2-3; D assignment may be TRBD1 or TRBD2 (5 bases each). CDR1 is SEHNR and CDR2 is FQNEAQ in the germline V gene (reference sequence). The CDR3 is 17 residues long. V lost 1 base and J lost 2, with 16 bases in between. The CDR3 loop is CASSLVWDVRLTDTQYF. The CDR3 nucleotides read TGTGCCAGCAGCTTAGTGTGGGACGTCCGACTCACAGATACGCAGTATTTT. The full variable domain, with the rest looked up from reference TRBV7-9 and TRBJ2-3, is DTGVSQNPRHKITKRGQNVTFRCDPISEHNRLYWYRQTLGQGPEFLTYFQNEAQLEKSRLLSDRFSAERPKGSFSTLEIQRTEQGDSAMYLCASSLVWDVRLTDTQYFGPGTRLTVL.

J is TRBJ1-5 and V is TRBV29-1, with D possibly matching TRBD1 (5 bases). Germline V gene data show CDR1 as SQVTM and CDR2 as ANQGSEA. The V end lost 5 bases, the J end lost 4 bases, and 18 bases lay between the germline ends. The length of the CDR3 is 15 residues. CDR3 residues: CSVRLGANGNQPQHF. DNA of the CDR3: TGCAGCGTTCGTCTTGGGGCAAATGGGAATCAGCCCCAGCATTTT.

This chain joins TRBV5-1 and TRBJ1-6; a weak D match, TRBD1 (6 bases). V was cut by 1 base and J by 6 bases, with 11 bases left in between. Germline-derived CDR1 and CDR2 are SGHRS and YFSETQ. This CDR3 contains 15 residues. CDR3 amino acids: CASSLYRAPNSPLHF. The CDR3 DNA follows: TGCGCCAGCAGCTTGTACAGGGCGCCTAATTCACCCCTCCACTTT.

V and J are TRBV6-2 or TRBV6-3 and TRBJ2-7; 7 nucleotides line up with TRBD1. Germline CDR1 reads MNHEY; CDR2 reads SVGEGT. This CDR3 is built from 16 residues. The V and J ends lost 7 bases and 3 bases, in that order; junction bases with no gene match: 15. The chain's CDR3 is CASTRTGDPLGYEQYF. CDR3 nucleotides: TGTGCCAGCACCCGAACAGGGGACCCACTCGGCTACGAGCAGTACTTC.

The chain couples TRBV18 to TRBJ1-2, with no clear D. CDR1 and CDR2 (germline): KGHSH, LQKENI. CDR3 length equals 14 residues. Trimming took 2 bases from V and 4 from J, leaving 11 bases between them. CDR3 protein: CASSPIREPYGYTF. Here the CDR3 DNA reads TGTGCCAGCTCACCAATAAGGGAGCCCTATGGCTACACCTTC.

The table lists this clonotype with a count of one. The chain has TRBV20-1 and TRBJ1-5; possibly TRBD1 for D (6 bases). The germline CDR1 and CDR2 sequences are DFQATT and SNEGSKA (reference sequence). This CDR3 has 13 residues. The V and J ends lost 3 bases and 7 bases respectively, with 13 bases between them. CDR3 protein: CSASPQGSQPQHF. CDR3 in DNA: TGCAGTGCTAGCCCACAGGGCAGCCAGCCCCAGCATTTT.

The V gene is TRBV28, the J gene TRBJ1-1; D is unresolved. Germline CDR1 is MDHEN and CDR2 is SYDVKM. Trimming removed 5 bases at V and 0 bases at J, with 16 bases between. CDR3 length: 16 residues. The CDR3 reads CASSGPASGMNTEAFF. The CDR3 coding sequence is TGTGCCAGCAGTGGGCCAGCCAGTGGTATGAACACTGAAGCTTTCTTT.

The gene calls are TRBV19 and TRBJ1-2; D gene ambiguous. Trimming stripped 2 bases from V and 8 bases from J, with 12 bases between. CDR3 length equals 13 residues. In germline, CDR1 is LNHDA, CDR2 SQIVND (reference sequence). CDR3 residues: CASSIWEVEGYTF. The CDR3 DNA follows: TGTGCCAGTAGTATATGGGAAGTGGAGGGCTACACCTTC.

The J gene is TRBJ1-5, the V gene TRBV23-1; TRBD1 might be the D (5 bases). TRBV23-1 is identified as an open reading frame with a role that is uncertain. The CDR3 length is 16 residues. Trimming removed 2 bases at V and 3 bases at J, with 14 bases between. The CDR3 reads CASSQRGERANQPQHF. The DNA of the CDR3 is TGCGCCAGCAGTCAACGGGGGGAACGTGCCAATCAGCCCCAGCATTTT.

This chain joins TRBV7-2 and TRBJ2-3; D is possibly TRBD1 or TRBD2 (5 bases each). The CDR3 has 16 amino acids. Germline values: CDR1 SGHTA, CDR2 FQGNSA. Deletions cut 4 bases from V and 3 bases from J, with 17 bases between. CDR3: CASSWDGTKGTDTQYF. Written as DNA, the CDR3 is TGTGCCAGCAGCTGGGACGGTACCAAGGGGACAGATACGCAGTATTTT.

The gene calls are TRBV11-2 and TRBJ1-1; 7 positions match TRBD1. The V segment lost 5 bases and the J segment 0 bases; nucleotides outside the gene matches: 6. The CDR3 covers 15 residues. Germline CDR1 and CDR2: SGHAT and FQNNGV. CDR3 nucleotide sequence: TGTGCCAGCAGCCCTGGACAGGTCGTGAACACTGAAGCTTTCTTT. It is translated as CASSPGQVVNTEAFF.

This chain joins TRBV10-3 and TRBJ1-2; D is perhaps TRBD1 (6 bases). Per the germline V gene, CDR1 is ENHRY and CDR2 is SYGVKD. This CDR3 is 14 amino acids long. Trimming shortened V by 6 bases and J by 4 bases, and 15 bases separated the two germline ends. As DNA, the CDR3 is TGTGCCATCAGCGCGGAGGGGGGCCTCTATGGCTACACCTTC. It encodes CAISAEGGLYGYTF.

The genes are TRBV7-9 and TRBJ2-1, with 7 bases that match TRBD1. CDR3 length: 16 amino acids. After removal of 7 bases from V and 5 bases from J, the junction contained 14 bases not matched to a gene. Per the germline V gene, CDR1 is SEHNR and CDR2 is FQNEAQ (reference sequence). CDR3 DNA: TGTGCCAGCAAGGTATTATTGGGACAGAACCACAATGAGCAGTTCTTC. Its translation: CASKVLLGQNHNEQFF.

This clonotype was detected a few times. The genes are TRBV7-9 and TRBJ2-3, with D possibly being TRBD2 (6 bases). The V gene lost 3 bases and the J gene lost 5 bases, with 12 bases spanning the gap. Germline V gene lookup returns CDR1 SEHNR and CDR2 FQNEAQ (reference sequence). CDR3 length equals 14 residues. As DNA, the CDR3 is TGTGCCAGCAGCTTGGAGGGCCGTGGAGATACGCAGTATTTT. Protein: CASSLEGRGDTQYF.